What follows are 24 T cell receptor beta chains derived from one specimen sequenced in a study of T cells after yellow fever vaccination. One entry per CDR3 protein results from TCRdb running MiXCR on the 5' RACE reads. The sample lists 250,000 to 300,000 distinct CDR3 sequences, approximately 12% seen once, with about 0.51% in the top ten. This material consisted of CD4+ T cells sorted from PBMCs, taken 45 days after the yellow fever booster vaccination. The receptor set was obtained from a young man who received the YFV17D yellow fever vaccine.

For the CDR3, the DNA is TGTGCCAGCAGCCCCCGCGCACGAGGGCCCGAGCAGTACTTC. It yields the protein CASSPRARGPEQYF. This sequence joins TRBV7-2 and TRBJ2-7; D might be TRBD2 (5 bases). This CDR3 region has 14 residues. The germline gives CDR1 SGHTA, CDR2 FQGNSA. Trimming left V 5 bases short and J 6 bases short, with 17 bases between.

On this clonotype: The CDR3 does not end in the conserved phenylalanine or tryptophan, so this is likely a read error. The CDR3: CASSLGTGAINEQFY. The CDR3 bases are TGTGCCAGCAGCTTGGGGACAGGGGCCATCAATGAGCAGTTCTAC. V and J are TRBV7-6 and TRBJ2-1; 10 bases are a match to TRBD1. Losses at the gene ends were 3 bases for V and 6 bases for J; bases not matched to a gene: 5. This CDR3 contains 15 residues. Germline V gene sequence: CDR1 SGHVS, CDR2 FNYEAQ.

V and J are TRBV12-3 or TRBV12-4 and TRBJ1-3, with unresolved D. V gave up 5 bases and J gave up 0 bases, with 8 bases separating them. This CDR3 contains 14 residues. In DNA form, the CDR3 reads TGTGCCAGCAGTATCGCGATCTCTGGAAACACCATATATTTT. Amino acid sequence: CASSIAISGNTIYF.

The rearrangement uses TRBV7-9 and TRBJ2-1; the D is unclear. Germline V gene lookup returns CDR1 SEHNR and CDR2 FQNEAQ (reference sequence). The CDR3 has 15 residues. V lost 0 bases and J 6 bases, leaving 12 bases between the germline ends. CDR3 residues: CASSLALMSSNEQFF. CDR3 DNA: TGTGCCAGCAGCTTAGCGCTAATGTCCAGCAATGAGCAGTTCTTC.

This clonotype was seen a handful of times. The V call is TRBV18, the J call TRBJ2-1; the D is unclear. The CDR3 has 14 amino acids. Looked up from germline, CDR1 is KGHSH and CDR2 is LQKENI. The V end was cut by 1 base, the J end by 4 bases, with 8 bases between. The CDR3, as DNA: TGTGCCAGCTCACCACAGCTGGGATACAATGAGCAGTTCTTC. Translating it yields CASSPQLGYNEQFF.

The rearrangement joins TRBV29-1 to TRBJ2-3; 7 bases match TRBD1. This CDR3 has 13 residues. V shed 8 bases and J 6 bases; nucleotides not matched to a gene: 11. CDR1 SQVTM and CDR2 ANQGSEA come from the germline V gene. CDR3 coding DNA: TGCAGCTTAAAACAGGGGAAAAGGGATACGCAGTATTTT. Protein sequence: CSLKQGKRDTQYF.

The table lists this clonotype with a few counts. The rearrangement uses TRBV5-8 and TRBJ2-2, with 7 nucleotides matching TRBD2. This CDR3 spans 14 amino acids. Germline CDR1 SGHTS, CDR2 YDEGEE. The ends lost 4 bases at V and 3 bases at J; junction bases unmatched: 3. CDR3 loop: CASSRLADTGELFF. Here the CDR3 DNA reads TGTGCCAGCAGCAGGCTAGCGGACACCGGGGAGCTGTTTTTT.

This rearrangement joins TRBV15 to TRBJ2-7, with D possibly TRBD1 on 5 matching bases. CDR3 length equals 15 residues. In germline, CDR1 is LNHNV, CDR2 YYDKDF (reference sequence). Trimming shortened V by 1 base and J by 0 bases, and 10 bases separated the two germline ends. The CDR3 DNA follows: TGTGCCACCAGCAGAGCCTCAGGGATCTCCTACGAGCAGTACTTC. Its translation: CATSRASGISYEQYF.

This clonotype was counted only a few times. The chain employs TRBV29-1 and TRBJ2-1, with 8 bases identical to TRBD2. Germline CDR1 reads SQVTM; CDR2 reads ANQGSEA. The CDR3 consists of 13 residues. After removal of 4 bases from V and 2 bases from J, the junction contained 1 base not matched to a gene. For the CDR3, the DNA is TGCAGCGTTGCCGGGAGGGCCTACAATGAGCAGTTCTTC. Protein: CSVAGRAYNEQFF.

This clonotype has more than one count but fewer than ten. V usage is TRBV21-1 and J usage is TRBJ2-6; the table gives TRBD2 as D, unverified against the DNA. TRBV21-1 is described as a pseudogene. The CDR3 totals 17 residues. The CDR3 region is CASSKLASASGANVLTF. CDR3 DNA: TGTGCCAGCAGCAAGCTAGCTTCAGCCTCTGGGGCCAACGTCCTGACTTTC.

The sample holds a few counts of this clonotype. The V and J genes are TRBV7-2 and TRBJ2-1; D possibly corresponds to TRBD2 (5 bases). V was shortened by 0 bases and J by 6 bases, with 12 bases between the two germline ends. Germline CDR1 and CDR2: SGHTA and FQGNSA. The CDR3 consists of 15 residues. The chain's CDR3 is CASSLASARLNEQFF. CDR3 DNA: TGTGCCAGCAGCTTAGCTAGCGCCCGACTCAATGAGCAGTTCTTC.

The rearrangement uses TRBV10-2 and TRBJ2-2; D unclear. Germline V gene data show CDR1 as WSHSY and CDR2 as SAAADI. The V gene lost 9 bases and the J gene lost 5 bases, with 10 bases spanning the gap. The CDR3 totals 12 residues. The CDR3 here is CASFAGTGELFF. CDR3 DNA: TGCGCCAGTTTTGCTGGGACCGGGGAGCTGTTTTTT.

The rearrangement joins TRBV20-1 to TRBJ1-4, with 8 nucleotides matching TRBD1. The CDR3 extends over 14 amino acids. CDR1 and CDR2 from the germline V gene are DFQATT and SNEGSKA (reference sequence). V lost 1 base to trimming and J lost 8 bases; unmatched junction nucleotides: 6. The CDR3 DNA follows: TGCAGTGCTAGAGCATCAGGGGGCGCGGAAAAACTGTTTTTT. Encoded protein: CSARASGGAEKLFF.

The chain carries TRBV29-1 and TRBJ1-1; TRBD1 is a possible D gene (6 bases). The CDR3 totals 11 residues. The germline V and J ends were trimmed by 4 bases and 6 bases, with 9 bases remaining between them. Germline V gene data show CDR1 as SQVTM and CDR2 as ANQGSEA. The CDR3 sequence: CSVGRGAEAFF. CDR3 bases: TGCAGCGTTGGCAGGGGTGCTGAAGCTTTCTTT.

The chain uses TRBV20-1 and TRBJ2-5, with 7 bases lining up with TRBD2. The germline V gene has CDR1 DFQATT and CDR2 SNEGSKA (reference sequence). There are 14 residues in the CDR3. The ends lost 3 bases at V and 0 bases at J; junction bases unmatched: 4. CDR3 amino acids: CSASSSGYQETQYF. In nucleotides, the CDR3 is TGCAGTGCTAGCTCTAGCGGATACCAAGAGACCCAGTACTTC.

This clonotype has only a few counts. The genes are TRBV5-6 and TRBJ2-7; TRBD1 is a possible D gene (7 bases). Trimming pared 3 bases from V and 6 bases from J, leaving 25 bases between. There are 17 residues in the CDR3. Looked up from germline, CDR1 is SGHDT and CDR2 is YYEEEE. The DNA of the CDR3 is TGTGCCAGCAGCTCTGGGGGGACAGCATACCCGTCTAGCGAGCAGTACTTC. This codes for CASSSGGTAYPSSEQYF. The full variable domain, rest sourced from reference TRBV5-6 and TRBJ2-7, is DAGVTQSPTHLIKTRGQQVTLRCSPKSGHDTVSWYQQALGQGPQFIFQYYEEEERQRGNFPDRFSGHQFPNYSSELNVNALLLGDSALYLCASSSGGTAYPSSEQYFGPGTRLTVT.

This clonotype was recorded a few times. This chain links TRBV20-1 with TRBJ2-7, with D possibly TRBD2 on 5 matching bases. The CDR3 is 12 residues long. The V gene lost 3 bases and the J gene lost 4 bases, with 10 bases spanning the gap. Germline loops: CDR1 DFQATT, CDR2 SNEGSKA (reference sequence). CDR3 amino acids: CSASVGVYEQYF. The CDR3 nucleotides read TGCAGTGCTAGTGTGGGAGTGTACGAGCAGTACTTC.

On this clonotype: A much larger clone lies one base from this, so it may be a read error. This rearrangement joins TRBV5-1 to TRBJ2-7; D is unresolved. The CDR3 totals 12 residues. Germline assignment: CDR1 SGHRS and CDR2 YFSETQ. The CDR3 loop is CASMDRSYKQYF. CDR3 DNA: TGCGCCAGCATGGACCGAAGCTACAAGCAGTACTTC.

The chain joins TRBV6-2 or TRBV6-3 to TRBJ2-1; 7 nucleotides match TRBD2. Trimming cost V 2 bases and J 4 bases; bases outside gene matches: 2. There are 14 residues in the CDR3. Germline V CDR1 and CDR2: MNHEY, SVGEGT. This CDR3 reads CASSYREAYNEQFF. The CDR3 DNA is TGTGCCAGCAGTTACCGGGAGGCTTACAATGAGCAGTTCTTC.

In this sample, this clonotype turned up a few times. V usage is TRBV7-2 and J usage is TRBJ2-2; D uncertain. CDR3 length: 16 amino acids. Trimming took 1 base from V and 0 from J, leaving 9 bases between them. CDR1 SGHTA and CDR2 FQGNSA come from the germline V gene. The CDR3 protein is CASSLDQFANTGELFF. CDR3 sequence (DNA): TGTGCCAGCAGCTTAGACCAATTCGCGAACACCGGGGAGCTGTTTTTT.

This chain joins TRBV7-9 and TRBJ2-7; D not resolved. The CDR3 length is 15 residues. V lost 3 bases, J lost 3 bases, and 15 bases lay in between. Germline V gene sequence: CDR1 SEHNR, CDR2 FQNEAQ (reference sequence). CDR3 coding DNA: TGTGCCAGCAGCTTTGGCGACCCCGTGGGCTACGAGCAGTACTTC. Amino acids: CASSFGDPVGYEQYF.

This CDR3 is CASSSGVTDTQYF. CDR3 nucleotide sequence: TGTGCCAGCAGCTCGGGGGTCACAGATACGCAGTATTTT. The J gene is TRBJ2-3, the V gene TRBV7-9; maybe TRBD2 (6 bases). This CDR3 has 13 residues. The germline V gene has CDR1 SEHNR and CDR2 FQNEAQ (reference sequence). Between the trimmed V and J ends, which lost 4 bases and 2 bases, there was a span of 7 bases.

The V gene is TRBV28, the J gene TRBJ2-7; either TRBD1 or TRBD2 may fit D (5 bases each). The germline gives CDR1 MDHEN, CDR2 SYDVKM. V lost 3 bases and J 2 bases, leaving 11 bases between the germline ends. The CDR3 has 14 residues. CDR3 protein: CASSFSRDPYEQYF. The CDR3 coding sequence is TGTGCCAGCAGTTTTAGCAGGGACCCCTACGAGCAGTACTTC.

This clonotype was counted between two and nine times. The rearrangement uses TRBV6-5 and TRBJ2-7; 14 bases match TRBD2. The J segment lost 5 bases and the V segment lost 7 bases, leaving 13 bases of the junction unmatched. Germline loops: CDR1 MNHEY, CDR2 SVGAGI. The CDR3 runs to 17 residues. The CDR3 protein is CASTLGRTSGRPHEQYF. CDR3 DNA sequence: TGTGCCAGCACGTTGGGTAGGACTAGCGGGAGGCCCCACGAGCAGTACTTC.